This T cell receptor beta chain originates from a study of beta chain features in type 1 diabetes. As every portion of the isolated RNA was reverse transcribed, the sequencing read expressed TCRB transcripts. Average reads for naive, central memory and regulatory T cell samples were roughly 3.4 million. Libraries were prepared by immunoSEQ multiplex PCR; TCRdb keeps only in-frame clonotypes and omits some of them. This table holds fewer than 250,000 clones, 68% found once. Comment on this clone: The target antigen is unknown.

Germline V lookup: CDR1 DFQATT, CDR2 SNEGSKA (reference sequence). The V end was cut by 6 bases, the J end by 8 bases, with 11 bases between. CDR3 length equals 11 residues. Study results and caveats: Within the patient group, naive, central memory and Treg TCRB repertoires appeared more similar to each other than within healthy donors. Shorter TCRB CDR3s, moderately but significantly so, marked every one of the four CD4+ subsets in Type 1 diabetes patients.

Researchers reported sorting CD4+ naive, central memory, regulatory and stem cell-like memory cells via CD45RO/CCR7/CD25/CD127/CD95/CD27. The source is a man aged 30 to 39 in good health. The rearrangement uses TRBV20-1 and TRBJ2-1; weak D call: TRBD2 (5 bases). The sample consisted of naive CD4+ T cells from blood. CDR3 sequence: CSALARDEQFF. As DNA, the CDR3 is TGCAGTGCGCTAGCTCGGGATGAGCAGTTCTTC.